The sequence of this T cell receptor (beta chain) was determined in a study of T cell clonality in common variable immunodeficiency. General study findings and limits: CVID patient heterogeneity limited repertoire-clinical complication correlations.

Profiled with immunoSEQ multiplex PCR; TCRdb holds only in-frame clones, not every one. Observed in the sample are approximately 81,000 clones, none of them singletons. In its sample, this clone was seen many times. Its antigen is not known. The observed sequence ends 3 residues before the CDR3 terminus, with the missing tail filled in from the germline J gene. This CDR3 region has 15 residues. Trimming removed 0 bases at V and 4 bases at J, with 10 bases between. The germline CDR1 and CDR2 sequences are LNHNV and YYDKDF (reference sequence). Input material: peripheral blood mononuclear cells. The receptor was isolated from a person between 18 and 70 years old in good health. V usage is TRBV15 and J usage is TRBJ1-3; no clear D. This CDR3 reads CATSREAIRGNTIYF. CDR3 bases read: TGTGCCACCAGCAGAGAAGCGATAAGGGGAAACACC.